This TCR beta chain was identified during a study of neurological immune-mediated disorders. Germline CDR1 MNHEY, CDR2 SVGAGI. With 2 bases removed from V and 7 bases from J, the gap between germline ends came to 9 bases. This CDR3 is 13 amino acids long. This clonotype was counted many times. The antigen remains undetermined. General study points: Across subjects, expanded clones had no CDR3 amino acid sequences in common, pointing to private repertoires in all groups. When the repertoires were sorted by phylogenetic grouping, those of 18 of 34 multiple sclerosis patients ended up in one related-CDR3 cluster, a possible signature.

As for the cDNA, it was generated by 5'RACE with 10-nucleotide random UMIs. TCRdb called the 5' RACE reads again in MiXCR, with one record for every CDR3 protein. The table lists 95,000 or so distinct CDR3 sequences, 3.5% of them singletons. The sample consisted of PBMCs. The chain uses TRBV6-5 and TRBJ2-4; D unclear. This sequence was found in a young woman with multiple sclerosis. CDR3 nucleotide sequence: TGTGCCAGCAGTTACGGAGACGGGAACATTCAGTACTTC. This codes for CASSYGDGNIQYF.